This section outlines one TCR beta chain sequence together with its context. Its antigen is still unknown. No per-base quality is available; no much larger clone lies one base away. The data are from a study of cytomegalovirus exposure and HLA in healthy donors (dated by TCRdb to 2015 to 2018). In terms of the full investigation: According to an earlier analysis of a few hundred of the donors, 150 million to 200 million T cells yielded approximately 120 million unique TCR beta sequences and less than 300 Gb of sequence data. About 310 gigabases of sequencing data and tens of millions of unique TCR sequences were included in an early release covering around 650 HLA-typed donors. Among the roughly 390 genotyped donors, approximately 77% belonged to the genetic ancestry cluster associated with self-reported Caucasian donors. The study aimed to test whether cataloging public T cell receptors could reveal signatures of past pathogen exposure. Using immunosequencing, the study profiled T cell repertoires from approximately 700 subjects and related those repertoires to cytomegalovirus serostatus. A separate validation cohort of roughly 110 different subjects was used in addition to the approximately 700-subject first cohort. To predict cytomegalovirus infection status, the study brought together high-throughput TCR immunosequencing, statistical association of individual TCRs with disease status, and machine learning. To study patterns of TCR occurrence, a later analysis re-analyzed previously published TCR beta repertoires from hundreds of donors and added high-resolution HLA genotyping. Rather than using new phenotypic data, the later analysis identified candidate immune exposures from TCR beta sequences and from how often those sequences occurred across donors. To decide whether each TCR beta V gene segment behaved as functional or pseudogenic, an earlier analysis of several hundred of the donors relied on high-throughput TCR beta sequencing. Alongside the repertoire data, information on donor age, sex, ethnicity and CMV serostatus was compiled. A later genetic analysis used genome-wide SNP genotypes for about 60% of the roughly 700 donors, treating that subset as a discovery cohort. Every repertoire in the discovery cohort had been generated on one and the same sequencing platform. Class I and class II HLA loci were covered by the typing at four-digit resolution. Typing coverage varied by locus: about 620-640 donors for A, B, C, DRB1 and DQB1; more than 500 for DQA1; approximately 570 for DPA1; approximately 450 for DPB1. Because of strong linkage in the cohort, five DR-DQ haplotypes were treated as single units for association and clustering. Across roughly 420 genotyped donors of the cohort, an average of approximately 240,000 unique TCR beta nucleotide sequences per donor were sequenced, and 15% to 20% of those sequences were non-productive.

The cohort consisted of 670 or so healthy bone marrow donors. Cohort members were all nominally healthy when sampled, although unrecorded immune exposures were likely present. The donor tested CMV seropositive and was one of the 289 seropositive cohort members. A peripheral blood sample was provided by each donor, and peripheral blood mononuclear cells were used for TCR beta sequencing. Genomic DNA extraction from the blood cell samples was performed with the Qiagen DNeasy Blood Extraction Kit. To prepare the library, the immunoSEQ multiplex PCR assay was applied. For the multiplex PCR, a mixture combining 60 forward primers for TCR Vbeta segments and 13 reverse primers for TCR Jbeta segments was used. A multiplex PCR assay on genomic DNA amplified the CDR3 region of rearranged TCR beta genes. The amplified TCR beta libraries were sequenced on the Illumina HiSeq System as 87-base-pair reads. The study's processing was this. A later analysis counted tens of millions of unique TCR beta chains across the 666 repertoires, and roughly 9.9 million of these chains were shared by at least two donors. Raw reads were error-corrected and collapsed into unique sequences with a nearest-neighbor algorithm that merged closely related sequences to remove PCR and sequencing errors. V, D and J gene segments were assigned by aligning CDR3 sequences to IMGT reference sequences. For a sequence to be retained, a match of at least six nucleotides to both a V gene segment and a J gene segment was required. A rearrangement counted as productive if the CDR3 had no stop codons and remained in frame with V and J, and every other rearrangement counted as non-productive. Following IMGT convention, CDR3 was defined as the stretch from the second conserved V-encoded cysteine to the conserved J-encoded phenylalanine. In an earlier analysis of 550 to 650 of the donors, sequences lacking an unambiguous match to a single V gene segment were excluded. An earlier analysis of a few hundred of the donors called V segments functional above 56.7% productive rearrangements and segregating when the between-donor standard deviation exceeded 5%. A statistical classification framework was built to diagnose cytomegalovirus status from the catalog of TCR beta chain sequences. V and J gene assignment, in a later analysis, came from comparing TCR nucleotide sequences with IMGT/GENE-DB human TR gene sequences. A later analysis assigned CDR3 sequences and most-parsimonious VDJ recombination scenarios with the TCRdist pipeline. In a later analysis, each TCR beta chain was defined by its CDR3 amino acid sequence together with its V-gene family, and reads without a unique V-gene family were excluded. A later analysis removed 450 to 600 highly shared, low-generation-probability nucleotide sequences to deal with suspected cross-contamination and a sequencing artifact. In a later analysis, a clonal expansion index was calculated for each public chain from normalized within-repertoire ranks of inferred template counts. Generation probabilities in a later analysis came from a VDJ recombination model fitted to out-of-frame rearrangements, and those results were checked against IGoR. A later analysis scored TCR-TCR, TCR-HLA and TCR-CMV co-occurrence with hypergeometric tests, applying a repertoire-size bias correction to TCR pairs. In a later analysis, false discovery rates were estimated by permuting HLA or CMV assignments 20 times. In a later analysis, co-occurring TCRs were grouped using DBSCAN, with TCRdist sequence similarity added in when clustering inside HLA-allele-positive subsets. For co-occurrence clustering, repertoires with fewer than 30,000 or more than 120,000 public chains were excluded, along with several repertoires with anomalous nucleotide sharing. TCRdb limited this immuneACCESS table to in-frame rearrangements with V and J called. A share of clones is missing; checked studies link under half to unresolved V genes, and the rest is unexplained. The V and J calls and the clone size are those of that table, but D and trimming were determined from the DNA. In this sample the table shows roughly 160,000 clones, about 72% of which occur a single time. Roughly 3.7% of the sample belongs to the ten largest clones.

The germline V gene provides CDR1 SQVTM and CDR2 ANQGSEA. Trimming leaves V shorter by 6 bases and J shorter by 7 bases, with the junction holding 8 bases beyond the gene matches. From the cysteine through the phenylalanine, the CDR3 covers 12 amino acids. CDR3 DNA only is kept here, 36 bases in frame from base 1. The research as a whole found: When HLA alleles, especially DR and DQ, strongly co-occurred, TCR associations were difficult to assign to individual alleles. Most CMV-associated TCR beta chains appeared to be HLA-restricted in a later analysis, and the HLA associations seemed to be driven largely by CMV exposure. The classifier was reported to diagnose cytomegalovirus status with high specificity and sensitivity in both the original and validation cohorts. A later genetic analysis reported fewer N-insertions in productive TCRs among donors in an Asian-associated ancestry cluster than the roughly 690-donor mean. For the cohort, immune exposure information was limited to CMV serostatus. In a later analysis, HLA-associated TCR beta chains were found to be more clonally expanded and to have lower generation probabilities than equally common non-associated chains. In this cohort, only TCR beta chains were sequenced, and detectable features were limited by the absence of alpha or paired-chain data. The 87-base-pair reads could not distinguish some IMGT-functional V segments, including TRBV6-2 and TRBV6-3, so those segments were excluded. According to a later analysis, parvovirus B19, influenza, CMV and Epstein-Barr virus appeared linked to several top co-occurrence clusters. Broadly in line with IMGT annotations, most TCR beta V segments showed up in productive rearrangements about 90% or about 30% of the time in an earlier analysis of about 500 of the donors. In vitro tests confirmed that a few of the cytomegalovirus-associated TCR beta chains recognize cytomegalovirus antigens. A later analysis associated about 17,000 TCR beta sequences with specific HLA alleles at a false discovery rate of 0.05. It was suggested by the authors that the approach could potentially be generalized to other disease states and immunological phenotypes. A further reported finding was that TCR beta sequences accurately predicted the HLA-A and HLA-B alleles for most subjects in the first cohort. About 17 rarely observed V segments, including chromosome 9 orphons, were excluded from the earlier analysis of a few hundred of the donors because counts were too low. In a later analysis, TCR association rates were found to vary across HLA loci, with the most associated TCRs seen for DRB1 alleles and the fewest for HLA-C alleles. V-gene and J-gene trimming of TCR beta chains was associated with a missense DCLRE1C variant in a later genetic analysis, and the association was replicated in an independent cohort. A cluster of highly shared sequence variants was judged likely to be a technical artifact of the sequencing pipeline. HLA typing was unavailable for some donors at each locus, so association tests used only the typed subset. Linkage disequilibrium might explain the correlated functional status among segregating V segments, but an unknown experimental factor could not be excluded. Most TCR sequences were observed very rarely across donors, whereas some public TCRs were present in many individuals. The presence/absence analyses assumed that sequencing depth was roughly uniform across donors, and that assumption may not be true. The study listed 150 to 200 TCR beta chains as associated with cytomegalovirus.

The material sequenced was PBMCs. The sequence is built from TRBV29-1 and TRBJ2-5, and 7 junction bases match TRBD2. This clonotype was obtained from a man younger than 40 in good health and CMV-seropositive. The CDR3: CSVIGLEGTQYF. The DNA sequence is as follows: TGCAGCGTAATAGGACTAGAGGGGACCCAGTACTTC.